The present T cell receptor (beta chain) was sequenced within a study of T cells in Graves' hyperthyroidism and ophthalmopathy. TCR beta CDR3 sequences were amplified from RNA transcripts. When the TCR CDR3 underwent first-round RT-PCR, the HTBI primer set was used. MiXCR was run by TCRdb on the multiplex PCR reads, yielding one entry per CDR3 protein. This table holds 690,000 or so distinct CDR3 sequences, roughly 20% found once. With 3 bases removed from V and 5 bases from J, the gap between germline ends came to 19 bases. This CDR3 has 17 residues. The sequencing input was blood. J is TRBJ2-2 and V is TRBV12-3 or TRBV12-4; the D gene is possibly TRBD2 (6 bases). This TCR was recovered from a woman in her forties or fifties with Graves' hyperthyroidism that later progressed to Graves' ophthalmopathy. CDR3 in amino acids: CASSLLAGAAGTGELFF. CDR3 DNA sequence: TGTGCCAGCAGTTTGTTGGCTGGCGCCGCGGGAACCGGGGAGCTGTTTTTT.